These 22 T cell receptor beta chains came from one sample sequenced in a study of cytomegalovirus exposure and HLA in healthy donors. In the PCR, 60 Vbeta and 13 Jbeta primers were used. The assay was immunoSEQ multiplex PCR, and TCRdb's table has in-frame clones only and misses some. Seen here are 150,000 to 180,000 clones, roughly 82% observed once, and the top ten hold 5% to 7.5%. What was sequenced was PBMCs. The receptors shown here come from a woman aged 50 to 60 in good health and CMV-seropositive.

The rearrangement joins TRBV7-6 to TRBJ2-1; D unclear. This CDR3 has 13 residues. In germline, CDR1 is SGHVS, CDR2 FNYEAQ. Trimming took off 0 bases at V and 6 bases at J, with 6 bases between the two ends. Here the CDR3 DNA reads TGTGCCAGCAGCTTAGCGTCTTTCAATGAGCAGTTCTTC. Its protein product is CASSLASFNEQFF.

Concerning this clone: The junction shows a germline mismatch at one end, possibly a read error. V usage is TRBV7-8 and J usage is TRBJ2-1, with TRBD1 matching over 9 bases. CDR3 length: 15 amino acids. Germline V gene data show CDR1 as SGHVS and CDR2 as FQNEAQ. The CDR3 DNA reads TGTGCCAGCAGCTGGGGACAGGGAGGCTACGATGAGCAGTTCTTC. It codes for CASSWGQGGYDEQFF.

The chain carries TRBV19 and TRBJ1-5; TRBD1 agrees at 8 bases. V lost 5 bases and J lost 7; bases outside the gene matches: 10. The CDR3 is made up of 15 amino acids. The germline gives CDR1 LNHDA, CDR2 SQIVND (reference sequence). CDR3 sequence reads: CASSFTDRDRQPQHF. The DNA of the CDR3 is TGTGCCAGTAGTTTCACGGACAGGGACAGGCAGCCCCAGCATTTT. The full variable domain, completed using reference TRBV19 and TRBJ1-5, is DGGITQSPKYLFRKEGQNVTLSCEQNLNHDAMYWYRQDPGQGLRLIYYSQIVNDFQKGDIAEGYSVSREKKESFPLTVTSAQKNPTAFYLCASSFTDRDRQPQHFGDGTRLSIL.

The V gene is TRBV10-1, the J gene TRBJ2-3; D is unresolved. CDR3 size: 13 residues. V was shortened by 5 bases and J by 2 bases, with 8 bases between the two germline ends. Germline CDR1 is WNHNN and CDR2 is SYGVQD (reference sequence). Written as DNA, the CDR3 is TGCGCCAGCAGTCCCGGGTTCACAGATACGCAGTATTTT. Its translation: CASSPGFTDTQYF.

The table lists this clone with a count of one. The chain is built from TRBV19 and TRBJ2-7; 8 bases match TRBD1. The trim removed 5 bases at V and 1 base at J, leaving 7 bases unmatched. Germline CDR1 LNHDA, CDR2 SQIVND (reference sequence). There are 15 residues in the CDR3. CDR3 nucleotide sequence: TGTGCCAGTAGTTTCGGACAGGGAGGATCCTACGAGCAGTACTTC. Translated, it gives CASSFGQGGSYEQYF.

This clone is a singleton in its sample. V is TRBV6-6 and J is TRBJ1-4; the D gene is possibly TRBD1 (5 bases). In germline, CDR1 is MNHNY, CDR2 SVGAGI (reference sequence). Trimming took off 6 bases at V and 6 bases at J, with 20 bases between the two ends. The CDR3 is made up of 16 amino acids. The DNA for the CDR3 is TGTGCCAGCAGCCCCGTTCCTACAGTCAGGGATGAAAAACTGTTTTTT. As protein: CASSPVPTVRDEKLFF.

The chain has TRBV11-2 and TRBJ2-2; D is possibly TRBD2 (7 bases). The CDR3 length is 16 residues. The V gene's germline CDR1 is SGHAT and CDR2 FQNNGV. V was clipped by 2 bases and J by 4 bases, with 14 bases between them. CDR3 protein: CASSLTGGVFTGELFF. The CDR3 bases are TGTGCCAGCAGCTTAACGGGGGGCGTGTTCACCGGGGAGCTGTTTTTT.

As DNA, the CDR3 is TGTGCCAGCAGCGGATCCGGGACTACCCCCACCGGGGAGCTGTTTTTT. Amino acids: CASSGSGTTPTGELFF. The chain joins TRBV7-8 to TRBJ2-2, with 7 nucleotides matching TRBD2. The CDR3 length is 16 residues. CDR1 SGHVS and CDR2 FQNEAQ come from the germline V gene. V dropped 5 bases and J dropped 4; count of bases not matched to a gene: 10.

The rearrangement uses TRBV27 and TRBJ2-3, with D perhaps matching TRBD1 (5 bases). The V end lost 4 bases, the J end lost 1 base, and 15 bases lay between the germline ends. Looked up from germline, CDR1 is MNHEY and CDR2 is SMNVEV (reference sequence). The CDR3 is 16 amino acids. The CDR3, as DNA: TGTGCCAGCAGTTCCCAACGTAGCAGGGGCACAGATACGCAGTATTTT. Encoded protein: CASSSQRSRGTDTQYF.

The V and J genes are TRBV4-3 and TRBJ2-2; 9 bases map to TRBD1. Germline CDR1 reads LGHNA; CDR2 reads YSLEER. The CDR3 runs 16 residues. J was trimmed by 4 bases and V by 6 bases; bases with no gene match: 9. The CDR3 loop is CASSPGQGALTGELFF. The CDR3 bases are TGCGCCAGCAGTCCGGGACAGGGAGCCCTCACCGGGGAGCTGTTTTTT.

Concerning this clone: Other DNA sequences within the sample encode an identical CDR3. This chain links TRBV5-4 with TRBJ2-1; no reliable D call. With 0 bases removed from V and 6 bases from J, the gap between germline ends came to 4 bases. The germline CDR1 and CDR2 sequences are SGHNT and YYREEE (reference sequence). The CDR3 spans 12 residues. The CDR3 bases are TGTGCCAGCAGCTTGGGAGTCAATGAGCAGTTCTTC. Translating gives CASSLGVNEQFF.

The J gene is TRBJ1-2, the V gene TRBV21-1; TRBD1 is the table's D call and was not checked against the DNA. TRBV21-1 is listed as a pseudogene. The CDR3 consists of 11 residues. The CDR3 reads CASSLPRGYTF. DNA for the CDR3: TGTGCCAGCAGCCTTCCCAGAGGCTACACCTTC.

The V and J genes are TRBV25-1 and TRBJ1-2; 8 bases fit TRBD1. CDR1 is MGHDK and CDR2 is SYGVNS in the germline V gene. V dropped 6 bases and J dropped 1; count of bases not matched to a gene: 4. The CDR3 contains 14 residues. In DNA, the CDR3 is TGTGCCAGCAGCGTGACAGGGGTTAACTATGGCTACACCTTC. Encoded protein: CASSVTGVNYGYTF.

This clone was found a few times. The CDR3 here is CASSLAGGQGDQEAFF. The CDR3 region has the DNA TGCGCCAGCAGCTTGGCCGGCGGACAGGGGGATCAAGAAGCTTTCTTT. The V gene is TRBV5-1, the J gene TRBJ1-1; 10 positions match TRBD1. Germline trimming cut 0 bases from V and 8 bases from J; bases unmatched to any gene: 10. The length of the CDR3 is 16 residues. Germline CDR1 SGHRS, CDR2 YFSETQ. Using reference TRBV5-1 and TRBJ1-1 for the parts outside the CDR3, the full variable domain is KAGVTQTPRYLIKTRGQQVTLSCSPISGHRSVSWYQQTPGQGLQFLFEYFSETQRNKGNFPGRFSGRQFSNSRSEMNVSTLELGDSALYLCASSLAGGQGDQEAFFGQGTRLTVV.

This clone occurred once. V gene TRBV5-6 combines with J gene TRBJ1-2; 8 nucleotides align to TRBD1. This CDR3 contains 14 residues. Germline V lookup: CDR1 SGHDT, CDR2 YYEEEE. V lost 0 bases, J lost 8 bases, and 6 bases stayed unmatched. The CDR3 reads CASSLGTGKDGYTF. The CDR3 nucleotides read TGTGCCAGCAGCTTGGGGACAGGGAAGGACGGCTACACCTTC.

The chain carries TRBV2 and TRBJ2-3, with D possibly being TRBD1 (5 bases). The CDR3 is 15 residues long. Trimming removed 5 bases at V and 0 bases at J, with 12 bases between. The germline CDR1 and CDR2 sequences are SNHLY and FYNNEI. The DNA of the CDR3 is TGTGCCAGCAGTTCGGACATCGGAAGCACAGATACGCAGTATTTT. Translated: CASSSDIGSTDTQYF.

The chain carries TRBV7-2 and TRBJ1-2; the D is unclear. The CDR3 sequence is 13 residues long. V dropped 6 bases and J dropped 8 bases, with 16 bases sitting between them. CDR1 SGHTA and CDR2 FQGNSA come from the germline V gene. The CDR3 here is CASSRPMSEGYTF. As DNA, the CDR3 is TGTGCCAGCAGTCGACCCATGTCGGAGGGCTACACCTTC.

CDR3 bases: TGTGCCAGCAGCCCAGGATTGGGAGGCGGCGAGCAGTACTTC. This encodes CASSPGLGGGEQYF. V usage is TRBV13 and J usage is TRBJ2-7, with TRBD2 as a possible D gene (6 bases). V shed 5 bases and J shed 6 bases, with 17 bases lying between them. The length of the CDR3 is 14 residues. The germline CDR1 and CDR2 sequences are PRHDT and FYEKMQ (reference sequence).

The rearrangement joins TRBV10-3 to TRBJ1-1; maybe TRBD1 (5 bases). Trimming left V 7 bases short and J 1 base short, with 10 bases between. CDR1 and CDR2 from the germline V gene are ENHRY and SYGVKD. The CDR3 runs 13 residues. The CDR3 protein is CAIKEGPNTEAFF. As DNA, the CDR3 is TGTGCCATCAAGGAGGGGCCGAACACTGAAGCTTTCTTT.

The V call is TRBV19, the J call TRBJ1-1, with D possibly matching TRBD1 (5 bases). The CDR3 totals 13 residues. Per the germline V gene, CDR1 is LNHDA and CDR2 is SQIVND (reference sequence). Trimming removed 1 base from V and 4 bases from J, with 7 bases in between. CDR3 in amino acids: CASSIAGITEAFF. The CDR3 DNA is TGTGCCAGTAGTATAGCAGGGATCACTGAAGCTTTCTTT.

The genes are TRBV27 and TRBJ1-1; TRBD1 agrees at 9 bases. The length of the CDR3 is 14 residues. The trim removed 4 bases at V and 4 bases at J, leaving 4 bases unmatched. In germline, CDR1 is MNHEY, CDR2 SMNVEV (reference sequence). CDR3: CASSSGQGSTEAFF. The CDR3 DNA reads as TGTGCCAGCAGTTCGGGACAGGGAAGCACTGAAGCTTTCTTT.

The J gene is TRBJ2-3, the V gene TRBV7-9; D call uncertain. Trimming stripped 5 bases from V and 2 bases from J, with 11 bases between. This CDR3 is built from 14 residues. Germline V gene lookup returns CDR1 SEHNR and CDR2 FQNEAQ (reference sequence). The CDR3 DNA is TGTGCCAGCAGCGACCCCCGGGTCACAGATACGCAGTATTTT. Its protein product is CASSDPRVTDTQYF.